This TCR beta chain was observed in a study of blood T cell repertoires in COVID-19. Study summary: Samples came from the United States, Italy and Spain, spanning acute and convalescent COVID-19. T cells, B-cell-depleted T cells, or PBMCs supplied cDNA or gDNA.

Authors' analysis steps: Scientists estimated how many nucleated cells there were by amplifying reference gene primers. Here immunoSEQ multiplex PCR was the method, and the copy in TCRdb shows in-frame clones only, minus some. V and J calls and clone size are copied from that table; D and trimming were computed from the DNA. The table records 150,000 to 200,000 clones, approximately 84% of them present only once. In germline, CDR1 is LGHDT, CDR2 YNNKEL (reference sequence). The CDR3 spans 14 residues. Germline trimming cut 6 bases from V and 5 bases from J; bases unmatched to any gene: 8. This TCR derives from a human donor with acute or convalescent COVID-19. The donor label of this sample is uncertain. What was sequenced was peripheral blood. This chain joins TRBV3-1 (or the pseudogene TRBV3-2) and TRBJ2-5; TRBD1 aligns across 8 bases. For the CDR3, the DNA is TGTGCCAGCAGGCAGGGGGCAGGGGGCGAGACCCAGTACTTC. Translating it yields CASRQGAGGETQYF.